These T cell receptor beta chains were read from a single sample in a study of cytomegalovirus exposure and HLA in healthy donors. Only in-frame clones appear in the TCRdb table, and some are missing; sequencing was by immunoSEQ multiplex PCR. The sample includes about 130,000 clones, approximately 80% of them seen just once. What was sequenced was PBMCs. Receptors were obtained from a man between 25 and 39 years old in good health and CMV-seronegative. CDR3s include the opening cysteine and the closing phenylalanine or tryptophan. A D gene is named only where the DNA matches it firmly.

D	length	V	J	CDR3	DNA
-	14	TRBV15	TRBJ1-4	CATSRDPGWEKLFF	TGTGCCACCAGCAGAGATCCGGGATGGGAAAAACTGTTTTTT
TRBD2	16	TRBV6-5	TRBJ2-7	CASSYSLAGGNYEQYF	TGTGCCAGCAGTTACTCGTTAGCGGGAGGGAACTACGAGCAGTACTTC
-	12	TRBV29-1	TRBJ2-2	CSVNRGTGELFF	TGCAGCGTCAATCGGGGAACCGGGGAGCTGTTTTTT
TRBD1	15	TRBV10-3	TRBJ1-4	CAISESKDRGEKLFF	TGTGCCATCAGTGAGTCGAAGGACAGGGGTGAAAAACTGTTTTTT
TRBD2	19	TRBV6-1	TRBJ2-1	CASSVRGLAGGPWYNEQFF	TGTGCCAGCAGTGTGAGGGGACTAGCGGGAGGGCCATGGTACAATGAGCAGTTCTTC
TRBD1	12	TRBV29-1	TRBJ2-7	CSAGQVGYEQYF	TGCAGCGCTGGACAGGTGGGCTACGAGCAGTACTTC
TRBD1	15	TRBV10-3	TRBJ2-7	CAIRAGTGISYEQYF	TGTGCCATCAGAGCCGGGACAGGCATTTCCTACGAGCAGTACTTC
TRBD2	14	TRBV6-6	TRBJ2-1	CASSFEGGPNEQFF	TGTGCCAGCAGTTTCGAGGGAGGGCCCAATGAGCAGTTCTTC
-	15	TRBV9	TRBJ1-1	CASSVRGREVAEAFF	TGTGCCAGCAGCGTCCGGGGCAGGGAGGTCGCTGAAGCTTTCTTT
TRBD2	18	TRBV30	TRBJ2-3	CAWSFFKMASGSTDTQYF	TGTGCCTGGAGTTTTTTCAAGATGGCTAGCGGGAGCACAGATACGCAGTATTTT
TRBD2	13	TRBV27	TRBJ2-7	CASRPGLEYEQYF	TGTGCCAGCAGACCGGGACTAGAGTACGAGCAGTACTTC
-	16	TRBV11-3	TRBJ2-3	CASSLGRLASTDTQYF	TGTGCCAGCAGCTTAGGTCGGCTAGCAAGCACAGATACGCAGTATTTT
-	14	TRBV7-9	TRBJ2-7	CASSGAPPAYEQYF	TGTGCCAGCAGTGGGGCCCCCCCAGCCTACGAGCAGTACTTC
-	12	TRBV5-6	TRBJ2-2	CASRYGPGELFF	TGTGCCAGCAGATATGGGCCCGGGGAGCTGTTTTTT
-	14	TRBV4-2	TRBJ2-7	CASSQDPGTYEQYF	TGTGCCAGCAGCCAAGATCCGGGTACCTACGAGCAGTACTTC